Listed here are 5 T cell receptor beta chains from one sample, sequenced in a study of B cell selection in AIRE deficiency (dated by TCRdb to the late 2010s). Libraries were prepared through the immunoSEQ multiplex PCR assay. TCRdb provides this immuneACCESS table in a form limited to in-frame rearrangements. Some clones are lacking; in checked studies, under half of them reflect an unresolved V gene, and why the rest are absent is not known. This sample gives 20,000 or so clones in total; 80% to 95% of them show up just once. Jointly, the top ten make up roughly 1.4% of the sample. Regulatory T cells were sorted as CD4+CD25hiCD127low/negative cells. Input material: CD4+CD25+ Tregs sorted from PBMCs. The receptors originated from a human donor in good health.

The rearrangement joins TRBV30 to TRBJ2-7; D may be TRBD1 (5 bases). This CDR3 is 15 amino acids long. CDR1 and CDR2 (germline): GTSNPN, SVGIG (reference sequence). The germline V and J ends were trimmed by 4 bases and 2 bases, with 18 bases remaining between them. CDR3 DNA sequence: TGTGCCTGGATTCCGACAGTTATTAGCCCCTACGAGCAGTACTTC. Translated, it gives CAWIPTVISPYEQYF.

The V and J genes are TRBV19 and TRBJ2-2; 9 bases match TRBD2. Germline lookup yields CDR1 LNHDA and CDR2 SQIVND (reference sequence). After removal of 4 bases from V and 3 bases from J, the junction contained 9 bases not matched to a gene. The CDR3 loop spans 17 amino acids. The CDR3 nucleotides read TGTGCCAGTAGTAGCCCTAGCGGGATTTACCACACCGGGGAGCTGTTTTTT. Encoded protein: CASSSPSGIYHTGELFF.

CDR3 loop: CASSLVDEQFF. Written as DNA, the CDR3 is TGTGCCAGCAGCTTGGTAGATGAGCAGTTCTTC. The J gene is TRBJ2-1, the V gene TRBV5-5; no firm D call. The V gene lost 0 bases and the J gene lost 8 bases, with 3 bases spanning the gap. This CDR3 spans 11 amino acids. Germline values: CDR1 SGHKS, CDR2 YYEKEE (reference sequence).

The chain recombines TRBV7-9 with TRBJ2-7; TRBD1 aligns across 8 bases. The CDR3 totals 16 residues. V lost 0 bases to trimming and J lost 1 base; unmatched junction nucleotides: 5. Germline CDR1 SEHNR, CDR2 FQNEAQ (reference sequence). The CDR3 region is CASSLAPGTGSYEQYF. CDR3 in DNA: TGTGCCAGCAGCTTAGCGCCTGGGACAGGATCCTACGAGCAGTACTTC. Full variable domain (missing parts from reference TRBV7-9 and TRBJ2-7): DTGVSQNPRHKITKRGQNVTFRCDPISEHNRLYWYRQTLGQGPEFLTYFQNEAQLEKSRLLSDRFSAERPKGSFSTLEIQRTEQGDSAMYLCASSLAPGTGSYEQYFGPGTRLTVT.

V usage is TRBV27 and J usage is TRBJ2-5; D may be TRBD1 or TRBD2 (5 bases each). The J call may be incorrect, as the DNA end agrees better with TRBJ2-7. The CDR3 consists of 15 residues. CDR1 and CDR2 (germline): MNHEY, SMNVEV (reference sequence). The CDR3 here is CASSSPGTRRYEQYF. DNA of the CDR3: TGTGCCAGCAGTTCCCCCGGGACCCGCAGGTACGAGCAGTACTTC.